This TCR beta chain was sequenced for a study of shared clonotypes between healthy human individuals. The repertoire was sequenced with immunoSEQ multiplex PCR; TCRdb's copy has only in-frame clones and lacks some. The sample lists around 1,000,000 clones; roughly 80% were seen once. Looked up from germline, CDR1 is LNHNV and CDR2 is YYDKDF (reference sequence). The CDR3 sequence is 14 residues long. The V and J ends lost 0 bases and 6 bases respectively, with 11 bases between them. The sample comprised memory CD4+ T cells from PBMCs. The sample's subset: CD45RA-negative fraction. This TCR derives from a man in his late teens or twenties in good health. Some clones in this sample may be carry-over from other donors' samples. The V call is TRBV15, the J call TRBJ1-1; D remains ambiguous. For the CDR3, the DNA is TGTGCCACCAGCAGAGATCACAGCGGGGCTGAAGCTTTCTTT. It yields the protein CATSRDHSGAEAFF.